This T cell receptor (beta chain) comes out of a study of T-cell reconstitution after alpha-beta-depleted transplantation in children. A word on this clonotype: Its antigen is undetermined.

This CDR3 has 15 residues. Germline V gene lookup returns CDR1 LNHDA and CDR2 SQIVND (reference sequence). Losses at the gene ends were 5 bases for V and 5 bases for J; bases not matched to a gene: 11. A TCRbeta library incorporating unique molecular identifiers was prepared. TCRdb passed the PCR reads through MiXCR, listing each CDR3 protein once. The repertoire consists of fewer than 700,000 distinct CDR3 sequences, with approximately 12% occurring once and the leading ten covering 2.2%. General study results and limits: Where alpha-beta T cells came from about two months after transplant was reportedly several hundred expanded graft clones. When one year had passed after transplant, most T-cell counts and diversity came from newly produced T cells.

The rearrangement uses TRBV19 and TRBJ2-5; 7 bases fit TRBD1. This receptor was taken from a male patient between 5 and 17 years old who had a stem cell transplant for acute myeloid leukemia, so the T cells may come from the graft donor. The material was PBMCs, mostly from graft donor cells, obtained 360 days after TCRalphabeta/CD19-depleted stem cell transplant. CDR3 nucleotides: TGTGCCAGTAGTCTACAGACAGGGAGAGGCGAGACCCAGTACTTC. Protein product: CASSLQTGRGETQYF.